One and the same sample provided the 31 T cell receptor beta chains below, sequenced in a study of control samples from healthy donors and cancer patients. Sequencing was performed with immunoSEQ multiplex PCR; in TCRdb, only in-frame clones are kept and a portion is missing. The table includes roughly 130,000 clones, more than 85% detected once. Sequencing was performed on PBMCs. Receptors were obtained from a middle-aged man with head and neck cancer.

The gene calls are TRBV6-5 and TRBJ1-4, with a possible D match to TRBD1 (5 bases). CDR3 size: 13 residues. Deletions cut 0 bases from V and 10 bases from J, with 9 bases between. Germline V lookup: CDR1 MNHEY, CDR2 SVGAGI. This CDR3 is CASSYSRGGKLFF. The CDR3 coding sequence is TGTGCCAGCAGTTACTCGAGGGGTGGAAAACTGTTTTTT.

The chain couples TRBV24-1 to TRBJ2-3; TRBD2 is a possible D gene (8 bases). The CDR3 length is 16 residues. Deletions cut 4 bases from V and 4 bases from J, with 17 bases between. Germline-derived CDR1 and CDR2 are KGHDR and SFDVKD. Here the CDR3 reads CATSDPPGGGSDTQYF. CDR3 DNA sequence: TGTGCCACCAGTGACCCCCCGGGAGGGGGCTCAGATACGCAGTATTTT.

The DNA for the CDR3 is TGTGCCAGCAGCCGTTCTATGGGACAGAGGAACACTGAAGCTTTCTTT. Its translation is CASSRSMGQRNTEAFF. The rearrangement uses TRBV4-2 and TRBJ1-1; 7 nucleotides align to TRBD1. The junction had 9 bases not matched to a gene; V was cut back by 4 bases and J by 1 base. There are 16 residues in the CDR3. Per germline, CDR1 LGHNA and CDR2 YNFKEQ.

This chain connects TRBV4-3 to TRBJ1-6; 8 bases are a match to TRBD1. Germline lookup yields CDR1 LGHNA and CDR2 YSLEER. The V segment lost 0 bases and the J segment 7 bases; nucleotides outside the gene matches: 11. This CDR3 comprises 18 residues. This CDR3 reads CASSQDDRWTGTNSPLHF. CDR3 in DNA: TGCGCCAGCAGCCAAGACGACCGATGGACAGGGACCAATTCACCCCTCCACTTT.

This chain connects TRBV4-3 to TRBJ1-4, with D perhaps matching TRBD1 (5 bases). The germline V gene encodes CDR1 LGHNA and CDR2 YSLEER. This CDR3 is 16 amino acids long. V shed 1 base and J shed 4 bases, with 13 bases lying between them. The CDR3 DNA reads TGCGCCAGCAGCCAAGCGGCTCTCGGGGGTAATGAAAAACTGTTTTTT. Its protein is CASSQAALGGNEKLFF.

This sequence joins TRBV19 and TRBJ1-3; TRBD1 matches 8 bases. Germline V lookup: CDR1 LNHDA, CDR2 SQIVND (reference sequence). CDR3 length: 14 amino acids. V shed 5 bases and J 8 bases; nucleotides not matched to a gene: 8. CDR3 sequence: CASSPLGTGHTIYF. CDR3 in DNA: TGTGCCAGTAGTCCCCTCGGGACAGGCCACACCATATATTTT.

The chain is built from TRBV7-3 and TRBJ1-1, with 7 positions matching TRBD1. The CDR3 extends over 14 amino acids. The V gene end was trimmed by 5 bases and the J gene end by 1 base; junction bases not matched to a gene: 4. Germline V gene sequence: CDR1 SGHTA, CDR2 FQGTGA. The CDR3 sequence: CASSPTGENTEAFF. As DNA, the CDR3 is TGTGCCAGCAGCCCCACAGGGGAGAACACTGAAGCTTTCTTT.

The chain carries TRBV6-2 or TRBV6-3 and TRBJ2-1; 13 bases are a match to TRBD2. The V segment lost 1 base and the J segment 6 bases; nucleotides outside the gene matches: 3. The CDR3 runs to 16 residues. Germline V gives CDR1 MNHEY, CDR2 SVGEGT. In DNA, the CDR3 is TGTGCCAGCAGTTACTATAGACTAGCGGGGGGCAATGAGCAGTTCTTC. Its protein is CASSYYRLAGGNEQFF.

The rearrangement joins TRBV5-6 to TRBJ1-2; 7 bases align to TRBD1. The V gene's germline CDR1 is SGHDT and CDR2 YYEEEE. The CDR3 runs to 14 residues. The trim removed 3 bases at V and 8 bases at J, leaving 10 bases unmatched. CDR3 nucleotide sequence: TGTGCCAGCAGCTCCACAGGGGTATTGGGCGGCTACACCTTC. It encodes CASSSTGVLGGYTF.

The genes are TRBV18 and TRBJ1-1; D may be TRBD1 (6 bases). Germline V gene lookup returns CDR1 KGHSH and CDR2 LQKENI. V gave up 2 bases and J gave up 9 bases, with 10 bases separating them. The CDR3 extends over 12 amino acids. CDR3 region: CASSPTGDKAFF. The CDR3 coding sequence is TGTGCCAGCTCACCAACGGGGGACAAAGCTTTCTTT.

The chain joins TRBV4-2 to TRBJ1-3, with TRBD1 as a possible D gene (5 bases). The CDR3 has 18 residues. The germline CDR1 and CDR2 sequences are LGHNA and YNFKEQ. The V and J ends lost 1 base and 1 base respectively, with 17 bases between them. CDR3 in DNA: TGTGCCAGCAGCCAAGCCTTAGTGGGACCTACGTCTGGAAACACCATATATTTT. Translating gives CASSQALVGPTSGNTIYF.

The rearrangement links TRBV9 to TRBJ2-2, with 8 bases lining up with TRBD2. The CDR3 length is 18 residues. After removal of 1 base from V and 1 base from J, the junction contained 9 bases not matched to a gene. In germline, CDR1 is SGDLS, CDR2 YYNGEE. CDR3: CASSVRRLGGENTGELFF. CDR3 nucleotides: TGTGCCAGCAGCGTACGGAGGCTCGGGGGGGAGAACACCGGGGAGCTGTTTTTT.

The chain employs TRBV15 and TRBJ1-3; TRBD1 might be the D (6 bases). V was shortened by 0 bases and J by 4 bases, with 10 bases between the two germline ends. The CDR3 is 15 residues long. Germline V gene data show CDR1 as LNHNV and CDR2 as YYDKDF (reference sequence). CDR3 in DNA: TGTGCCACCAGCAGAGACCCGGGGGCAGGAAACACCATATATTTT. It encodes CATSRDPGAGNTIYF.

V gene TRBV20-1 combines with J gene TRBJ2-3; 9 bases line up with TRBD2. CDR1 and CDR2 (germline): DFQATT, SNEGSKA (reference sequence). With 5 bases clipped from V and 3 bases from J, the junction kept 24 bases outside the gene matches. The CDR3 extends over 20 amino acids. In DNA, the CDR3 is TGCAGTGCTGGTGCGTCGATCGGCCCCCGCGCTAGCGGGGAAACAGATACGCAGTATTTT. This encodes CSAGASIGPRASGETDTQYF.

A word on this clone: Other DNA sequences from this sample encode an identical CDR3 as well. The chain combines TRBV25-1 with TRBJ1-2; maybe TRBD1 (5 bases). This CDR3 comprises 14 residues. CDR1 is MGHDK and CDR2 is SYGVNS in the germline V gene. Between the trimmed V and J ends, which lost 1 base and 4 bases, there was a span of 10 bases. The CDR3 region has the DNA TGTGCCAGCAGTGAATTAGTACAGGCCTATGGCTACACCTTC. It encodes CASSELVQAYGYTF.

In DNA form, the CDR3 reads TGCGCCAGCAGCCTTGGGACAGGGGGCGGGCACACTGAAGCTTTCTTT. This encodes CASSLGTGGGHTEAFF. This chain uses TRBV4-1 with TRBJ1-1; TRBD1 matches 12 bases. Per the germline V gene, CDR1 is MGHRA and CDR2 is YSYEKL. J lost 3 bases, V lost 4 bases, and 6 bases had no gene match. The CDR3 has 16 residues.

The rearrangement uses TRBV2 and TRBJ2-1; tentatively, D is TRBD1 or TRBD2 (6 bases each). In germline, CDR1 is SNHLY, CDR2 FYNNEI. Trimming shortened V by 3 bases and J by 3 bases, and 12 bases separated the two germline ends. The CDR3 totals 15 residues. The chain's CDR3 is CASSDRRGVYNEQFF. The CDR3 coding sequence is TGTGCCAGCAGTGATCGGAGGGGGGTCTACAATGAGCAGTTCTTC.

This chain connects TRBV28 to TRBJ1-5; D is unclear. The CDR3 covers 17 residues. V lost 5 bases, J lost 2 bases, and 19 bases lay in between. Germline loops: CDR1 MDHEN, CDR2 SYDVKM. CDR3 protein: CASSPLRLGSGNQPQHF. The CDR3 region has the DNA TGTGCCAGCAGTCCGCTTCGACTGGGGTCTGGCAATCAGCCCCAGCATTTT. Together with reference TRBV28 and TRBJ1-5, the CDR3 gives the full variable domain: DVKVTQSSRYLVKRTGEKVFLECVQDMDHENMFWYRQDPGLGLRLIYFSYDVKMKEKGDIPEGYSVSREKKERFSLILESASTNQTSMYLCASSPLRLGSGNQPQHFGDGTRLSIL.

The chain has TRBV7-8 and TRBJ2-1; D call uncertain. CDR1 is SGHVS, CDR2 FQNEAQ, per germline. V was pared by 0 bases and J by 6 bases, with 9 bases between. This CDR3 has 14 residues. CDR3 coding DNA: TGTGCCAGCAGCTTAGCCCCTTCAGGCAATGAGCAGTTCTTC. Protein sequence: CASSLAPSGNEQFF.

This chain joins TRBV9 and TRBJ2-2; 8 bases are a match to TRBD1. This CDR3 region has 16 residues. Germline-derived CDR1 and CDR2 are SGDLS and YYNGEE. Trimming cost V 0 bases and J 5 bases; bases outside gene matches: 6. The chain's CDR3 is CASSVEAGGVTGELFF. CDR3 sequence (DNA): TGTGCCAGCAGCGTAGAGGCAGGGGGCGTGACCGGGGAGCTGTTTTTT.

The CDR3 DNA follows: TGTGCCAGCAGCTTGGGACCCTATGGCTACACCTTC. This sequence encodes CASSLGPYGYTF. The genes are TRBV11-2 and TRBJ1-2, with D tentatively TRBD1 (5 bases). CDR1 SGHAT and CDR2 FQNNGV come from the germline V gene. Trimming pared 3 bases from V and 4 bases from J, leaving 6 bases between. The CDR3 sequence is 12 residues long.

This clone was detected a few times. This rearrangement joins TRBV4-2 to TRBJ2-7; no definite D call. Trimming took off 0 bases at V and 9 bases at J, with 9 bases between the two ends. The CDR3 runs to 12 residues. Germline values: CDR1 LGHNA, CDR2 YNFKEQ. CDR3 residues: CASSQDPYVQYF. The CDR3 DNA is TGTGCCAGCAGCCAAGACCCGTATGTGCAGTACTTC.

Comments on this clone: The junction departs from the called germline gene at one end, perhaps through a read error. This sequence joins TRBV5-1 and TRBJ2-2, with 7 bases that match TRBD2. The V gene's germline CDR1 is SGHRS and CDR2 YFSETQ. CDR3 length equals 15 residues. In DNA form, the CDR3 reads TGCGCCCGCAGCTTGGGGGGGACGAACACCGGGGAGCTGTTTTTT. As protein: CARSLGGTNTGELFF.

The chain is built from TRBV5-1 and TRBJ1-2; weak D call: TRBD1 (5 bases). Per the germline V gene, CDR1 is SGHRS and CDR2 is YFSETQ. The CDR3 contains 14 residues. Trimming took 1 base from V and 3 from J, leaving 10 bases between them. This chain's CDR3 is CASSLITGDYGYTF. CDR3 DNA sequence: TGCGCCAGCAGCTTGATTACGGGGGACTATGGCTACACCTTC.

CDR3 residues: CASTIAGRRRTEAFF. The CDR3 DNA reads TGTGCCAGCACCATAGCAGGGCGCCGAAGGACTGAAGCTTTCTTT. The chain couples TRBV6-4 to TRBJ1-1, with a weak D call TRBD1 (5 bases). V was trimmed by 7 bases and J by 5 bases, leaving 20 bases between them. The CDR3 runs to 15 residues. The germline V gene has CDR1 MRHNA and CDR2 SNTAGT.

This chain uses TRBV11-1 with TRBJ1-1, with D possibly being TRBD1 (6 bases). The germline gives CDR1 SGHAT, CDR2 FQDESV (reference sequence). Trimming pared 6 bases from V and 1 base from J, leaving 15 bases between. The CDR3 has 15 amino acids. The CDR3 here is CASRLLGATNTEAFF. The DNA for the CDR3 is TGTGCCAGCAGGTTGCTGGGGGCCACGAACACTGAAGCTTTCTTT.

The genes are TRBV7-2 and TRBJ1-1; D gene ambiguous. The CDR3 runs 14 residues. Per germline, CDR1 SGHTA and CDR2 FQGNSA. V lost 4 bases, J lost 0 bases, and 9 bases lay in between. The CDR3 reads CASSSNRMNTEAFF. The DNA for the CDR3 is TGTGCCAGCAGCTCAAATAGGATGAACACTGAAGCTTTCTTT.

This chain joins TRBV30 and TRBJ1-1; TRBD1 is a possible D gene (5 bases). Germline values: CDR1 GTSNPN, CDR2 SVGIG (reference sequence). This CDR3 is 15 amino acids long. The V gene lost 0 bases and the J gene lost 0 bases, with 11 bases spanning the gap. The CDR3 reads CAWSVSRGMNTEAFF. The CDR3 nucleotides read TGTGCCTGGAGTGTCTCTCGGGGGATGAACACTGAAGCTTTCTTT.

This sequence joins TRBV5-1 and TRBJ1-3, with D possibly being TRBD1 (5 bases). Germline V gene lookup returns CDR1 SGHRS and CDR2 YFSETQ. The V gene lost 1 base and the J gene lost 4 bases, with 12 bases spanning the gap. This CDR3 is 15 amino acids long. The CDR3 loop is CASSLKGLEGNTIYF. CDR3 in DNA: TGCGCCAGCAGCTTGAAGGGGCTGGAGGGAAACACCATATATTTT.

The V gene is TRBV5-1, the J gene TRBJ1-3, with D unresolved. The germline CDR1 and CDR2 sequences are SGHRS and YFSETQ. Between the trimmed V and J ends, which lost 4 bases and 4 bases, there was a span of 27 bases. The CDR3 consists of 19 residues. CDR3 in amino acids: CASSKTLRDLQLAGNTIYF. The CDR3 DNA sequence: TGCGCCAGCAGCAAAACCCTCCGGGATCTCCAGCTGGCGGGAAACACCATATATTTT.

Note on this clone: A read error may produce the germline difference seen at one junction end. V gene TRBV5-1 combines with J gene TRBJ2-2; no firm D call. Germline V lookup: CDR1 SGHRS, CDR2 YFSETQ. This CDR3 comprises 13 residues. For the CDR3, the DNA is TGCGCCAGCCGACTCCTATACGCCGGGCAGCTGTTTTTT. Its protein is CASRLLYAGQLFF.